The present entry profiles one T cell receptor (beta chain) with its context. Its specificity is not known. This table comes from immunoSEQ multiplex PCR, and its TCRdb copy is limited to in-frame clones, with some not included. The table includes about 89,000 clones, roughly 88% detected once. Excluded were patients having autoimmune disease history or systemic immunosuppression. The source of the sample is a study of OX40 agonist ivuxolimab in advanced cancers. The wider study: Patients were roughly 83% male with ages roughly 20 to 90, mean 60. Having had anti-PD-1, anti-PD-L1 or anti-CTLA-4 therapy before was allowed, and roughly 40% had some.

The germline V gene encodes CDR1 MDHEN and CDR2 SYDVKM. V shed 10 bases and J 3 bases; nucleotides not matched to a gene: 5. This CDR3 has 13 amino acids. The study, taken as a whole, reports: It was also the case that some nonresponders had low normalized T-cell clonal expansion.

This chain uses TRBV28 with TRBJ2-1; 8 nucleotides match TRBD2. The receptor's source is an adult with an advanced solid tumor such as melanoma, head and neck, liver or kidney cancer. Sample: CD4+ or CD8+ T cells sorted from blood, taken in a trial of the OX40 agonist ivuxolimab. The CDR3 DNA reads as TGTGCCACTAGCGGGTCACACTACAATGAGCAGTTCTTC. Its translation: CATSGSHYNEQFF.